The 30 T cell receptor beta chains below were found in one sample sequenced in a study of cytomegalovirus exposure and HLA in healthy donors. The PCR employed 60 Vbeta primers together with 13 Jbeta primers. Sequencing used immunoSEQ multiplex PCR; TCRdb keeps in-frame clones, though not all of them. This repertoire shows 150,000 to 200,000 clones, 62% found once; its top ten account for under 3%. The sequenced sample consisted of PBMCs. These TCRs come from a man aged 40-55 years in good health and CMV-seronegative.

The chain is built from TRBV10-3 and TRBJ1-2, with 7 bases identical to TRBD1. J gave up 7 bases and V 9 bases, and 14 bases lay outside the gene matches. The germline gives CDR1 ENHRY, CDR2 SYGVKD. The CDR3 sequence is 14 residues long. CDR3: CAIQRQGPQGGYTF. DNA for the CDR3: TGTGCCATTCAAAGACAGGGCCCGCAGGGTGGCTACACCTTC.

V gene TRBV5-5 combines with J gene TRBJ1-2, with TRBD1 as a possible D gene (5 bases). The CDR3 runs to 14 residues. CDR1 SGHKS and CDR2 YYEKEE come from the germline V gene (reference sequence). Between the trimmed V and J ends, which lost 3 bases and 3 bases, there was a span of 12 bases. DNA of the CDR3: TGTGCCAGCAGCTGGGGGGGGTTCGACTATGGCTACACCTTC. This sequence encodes CASSWGGFDYGYTF.

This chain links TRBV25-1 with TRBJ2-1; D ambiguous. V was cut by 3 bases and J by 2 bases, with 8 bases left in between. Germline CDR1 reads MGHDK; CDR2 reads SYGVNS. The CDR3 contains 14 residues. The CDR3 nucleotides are TGTGCCAGCAGTGATATGAGAACCTACAATGAGCAGTTCTTC. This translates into CASSDMRTYNEQFF.

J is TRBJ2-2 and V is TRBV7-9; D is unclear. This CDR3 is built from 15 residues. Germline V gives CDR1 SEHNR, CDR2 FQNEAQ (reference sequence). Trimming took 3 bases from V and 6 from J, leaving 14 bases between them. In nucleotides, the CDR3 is TGTGCCAGCAGCTTTGTATTGGTTGGAGCCGGGGAGCTGTTTTTT. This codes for CASSFVLVGAGELFF.

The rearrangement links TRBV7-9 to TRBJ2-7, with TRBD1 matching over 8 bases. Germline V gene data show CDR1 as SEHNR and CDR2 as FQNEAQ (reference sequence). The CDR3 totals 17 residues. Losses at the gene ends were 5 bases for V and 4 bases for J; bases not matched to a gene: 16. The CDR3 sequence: CASSHQGWTGKGYEQYF. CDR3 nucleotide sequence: TGTGCCAGCAGCCATCAGGGTTGGACAGGGAAGGGGTACGAGCAGTACTTC.

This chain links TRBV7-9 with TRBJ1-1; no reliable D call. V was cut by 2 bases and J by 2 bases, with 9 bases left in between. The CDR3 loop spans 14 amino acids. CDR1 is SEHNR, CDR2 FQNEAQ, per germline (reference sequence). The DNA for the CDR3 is TGTGCCAGCAGCTTAAGTTCTACCAACACTGAAGCTTTCTTT. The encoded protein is CASSLSSTNTEAFF.

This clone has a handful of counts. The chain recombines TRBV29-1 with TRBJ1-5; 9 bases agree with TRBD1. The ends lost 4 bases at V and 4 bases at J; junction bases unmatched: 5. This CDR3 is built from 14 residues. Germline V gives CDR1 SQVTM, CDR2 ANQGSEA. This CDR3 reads CSVGVGQGNQPQHF. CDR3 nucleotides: TGCAGCGTTGGAGTAGGACAGGGGAATCAGCCCCAGCATTTT.

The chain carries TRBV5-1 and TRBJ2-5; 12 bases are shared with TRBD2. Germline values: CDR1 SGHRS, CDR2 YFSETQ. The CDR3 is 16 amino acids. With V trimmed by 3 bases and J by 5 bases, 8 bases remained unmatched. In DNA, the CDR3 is TGCGCCAGCAGCTCACTACTAGCGGGGGGTCGGGAGACCCAGTACTTC. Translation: CASSSLLAGGRETQYF.

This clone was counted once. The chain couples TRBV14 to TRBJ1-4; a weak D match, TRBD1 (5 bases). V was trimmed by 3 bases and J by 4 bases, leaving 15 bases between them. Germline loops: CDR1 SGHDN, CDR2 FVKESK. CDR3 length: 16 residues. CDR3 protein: CASSHSAWGFNEKLFF. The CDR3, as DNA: TGTGCCAGCAGCCACAGTGCGTGGGGCTTTAATGAAAAACTGTTTTTT.

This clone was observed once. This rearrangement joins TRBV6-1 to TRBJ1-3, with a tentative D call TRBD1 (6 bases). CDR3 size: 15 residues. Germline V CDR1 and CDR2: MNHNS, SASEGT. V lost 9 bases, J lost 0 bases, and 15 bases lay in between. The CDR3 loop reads CASQDRPLSGNTIYF. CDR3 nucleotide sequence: TGTGCCAGTCAGGACAGACCCCTCTCTGGAAACACCATATATTTT.

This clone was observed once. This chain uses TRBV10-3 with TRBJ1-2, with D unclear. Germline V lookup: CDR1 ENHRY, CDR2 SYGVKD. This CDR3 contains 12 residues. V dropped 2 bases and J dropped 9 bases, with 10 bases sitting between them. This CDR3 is CAISEGQDSYTF. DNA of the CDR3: TGTGCCATCAGTGAGGGTCAGGATAGCTACACCTTC.

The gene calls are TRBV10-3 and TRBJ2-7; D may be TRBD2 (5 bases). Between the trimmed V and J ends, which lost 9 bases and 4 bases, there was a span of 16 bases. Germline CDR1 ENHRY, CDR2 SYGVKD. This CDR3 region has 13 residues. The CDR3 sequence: CAIARDSAYEQYF. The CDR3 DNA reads TGTGCCATTGCCCGAGATAGCGCGTACGAGCAGTACTTC.

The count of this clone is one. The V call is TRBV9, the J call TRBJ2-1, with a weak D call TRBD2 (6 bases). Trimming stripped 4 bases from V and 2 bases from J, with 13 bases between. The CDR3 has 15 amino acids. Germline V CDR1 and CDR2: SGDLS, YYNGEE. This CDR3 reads CASSNGGNAYNEQFF. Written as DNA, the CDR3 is TGTGCCAGCAGCAACGGGGGAAACGCCTACAATGAGCAGTTCTTC. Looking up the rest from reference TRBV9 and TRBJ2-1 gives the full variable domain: DSGVTQTPKHLITATGQRVTLRCSPRSGDLSVYWYQQSLDQGLQFLIQYYNGEERAKGNILERFSAQQFPDLHSELNLSSLELGDSALYFCASSNGGNAYNEQFFGPGTRLTVL.

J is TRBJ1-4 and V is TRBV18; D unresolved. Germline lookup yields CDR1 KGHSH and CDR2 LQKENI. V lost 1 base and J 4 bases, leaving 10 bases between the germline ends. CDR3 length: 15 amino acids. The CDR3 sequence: CASSPRAGYNEKLFF. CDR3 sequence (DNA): TGTGCCAGCTCACCACGTGCAGGTTATAATGAAAAACTGTTTTTT.

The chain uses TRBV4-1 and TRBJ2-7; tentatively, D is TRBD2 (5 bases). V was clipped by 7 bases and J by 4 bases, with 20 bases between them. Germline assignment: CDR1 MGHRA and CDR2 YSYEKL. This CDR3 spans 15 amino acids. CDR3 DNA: TGCGCCAGCAAGCCCCGGGATGGCTGGTTATACGAGCAGTACTTC. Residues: CASKPRDGWLYEQYF.

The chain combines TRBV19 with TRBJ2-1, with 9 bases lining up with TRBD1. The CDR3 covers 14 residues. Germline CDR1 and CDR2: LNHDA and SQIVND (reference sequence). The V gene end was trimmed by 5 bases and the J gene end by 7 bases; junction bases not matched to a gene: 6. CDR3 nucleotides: TGTGCCAGTAGTCCTAGGACAGGGGTGAATGAGCAGTTCTTC. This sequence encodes CASSPRTGVNEQFF. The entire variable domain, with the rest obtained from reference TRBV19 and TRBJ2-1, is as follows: DGGITQSPKYLFRKEGQNVTLSCEQNLNHDAMYWYRQDPGQGLRLIYYSQIVNDFQKGDIAEGYSVSREKKESFPLTVTSAQKNPTAFYLCASSPRTGVNEQFFGPGTRLTVL.

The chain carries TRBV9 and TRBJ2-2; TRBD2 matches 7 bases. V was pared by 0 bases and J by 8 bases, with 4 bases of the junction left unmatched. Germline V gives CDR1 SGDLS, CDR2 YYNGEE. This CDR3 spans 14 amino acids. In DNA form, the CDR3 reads TGTGCCAGCAGCGTAGAAGCGGGGCGGGGGGAGCTGTTTTTT. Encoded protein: CASSVEAGRGELFF.

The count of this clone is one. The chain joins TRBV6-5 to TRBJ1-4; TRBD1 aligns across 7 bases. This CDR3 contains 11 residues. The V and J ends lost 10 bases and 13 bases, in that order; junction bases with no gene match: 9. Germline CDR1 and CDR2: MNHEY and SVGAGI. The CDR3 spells CATKGGRGLFF. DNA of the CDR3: TGTGCCACCAAAGGGGGCCGGGGACTGTTTTTT.

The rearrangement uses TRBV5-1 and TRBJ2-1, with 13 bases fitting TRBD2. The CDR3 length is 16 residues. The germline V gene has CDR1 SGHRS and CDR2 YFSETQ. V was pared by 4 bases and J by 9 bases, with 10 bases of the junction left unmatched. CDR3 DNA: TGCGCCAGCAGCATTCGGACTAGCGGGAGTAAGGGTGAGCAGTTCTTC. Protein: CASSIRTSGSKGEQFF.

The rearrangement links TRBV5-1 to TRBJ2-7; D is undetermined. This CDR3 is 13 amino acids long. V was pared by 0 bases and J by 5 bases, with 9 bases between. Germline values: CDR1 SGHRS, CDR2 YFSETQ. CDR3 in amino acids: CASSLDAVDEQYF. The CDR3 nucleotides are TGCGCCAGCAGCTTGGACGCAGTTGACGAGCAGTACTTC.

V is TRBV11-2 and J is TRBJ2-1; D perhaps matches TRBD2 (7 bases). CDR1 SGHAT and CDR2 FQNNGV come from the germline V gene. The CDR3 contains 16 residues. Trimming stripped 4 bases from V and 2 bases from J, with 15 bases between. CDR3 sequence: CASSSQGGATYNEQFF. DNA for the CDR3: TGTGCCAGCAGCTCCCAAGGGGGGGCCACCTACAATGAGCAGTTCTTC.

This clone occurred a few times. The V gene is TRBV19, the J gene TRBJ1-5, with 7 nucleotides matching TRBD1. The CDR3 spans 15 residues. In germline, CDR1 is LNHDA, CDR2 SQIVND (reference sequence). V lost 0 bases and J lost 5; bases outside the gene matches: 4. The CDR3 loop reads CASSIEGGVYQPQHF. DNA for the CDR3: TGTGCCAGTAGTATAGAAGGGGGCGTTTATCAGCCCCAGCATTTT. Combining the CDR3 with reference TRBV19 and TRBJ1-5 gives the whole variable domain DGGITQSPKYLFRKEGQNVTLSCEQNLNHDAMYWYRQDPGQGLRLIYYSQIVNDFQKGDIAEGYSVSREKKESFPLTVTSAQKNPTAFYLCASSIEGGVYQPQHFGDGTRLSIL.

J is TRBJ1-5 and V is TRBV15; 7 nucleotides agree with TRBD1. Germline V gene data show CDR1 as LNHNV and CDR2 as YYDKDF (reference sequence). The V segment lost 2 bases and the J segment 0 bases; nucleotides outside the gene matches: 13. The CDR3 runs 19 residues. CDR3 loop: CATSRKGGQIVYSNQPQHF. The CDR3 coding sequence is TGTGCCACCAGCAGAAAGGGGGGACAGATAGTTTATAGCAATCAGCCCCAGCATTTT.

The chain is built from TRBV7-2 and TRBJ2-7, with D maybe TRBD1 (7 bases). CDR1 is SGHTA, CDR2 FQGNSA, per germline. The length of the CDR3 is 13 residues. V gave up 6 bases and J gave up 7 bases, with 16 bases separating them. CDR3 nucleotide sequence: TGTGCCAGCAGAGCAGGGGGGAGGTGGGAGCAGTACTTC. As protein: CASRAGGRWEQYF.

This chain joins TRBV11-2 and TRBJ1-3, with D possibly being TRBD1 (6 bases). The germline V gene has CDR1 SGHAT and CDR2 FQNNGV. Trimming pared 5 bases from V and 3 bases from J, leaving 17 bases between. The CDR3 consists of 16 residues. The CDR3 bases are TGTGCCAGCAGCCGTACGGGGGGCTCAGATGGAAACACCATATATTTT. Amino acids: CASSRTGGSDGNTIYF.

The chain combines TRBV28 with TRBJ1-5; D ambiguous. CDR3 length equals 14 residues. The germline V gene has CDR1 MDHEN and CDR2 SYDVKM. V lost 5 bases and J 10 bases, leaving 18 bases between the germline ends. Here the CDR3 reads CASSTRGYVVPQHF. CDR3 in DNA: TGTGCCAGCAGTACAAGAGGGTACGTGGTTCCCCAGCATTTT.

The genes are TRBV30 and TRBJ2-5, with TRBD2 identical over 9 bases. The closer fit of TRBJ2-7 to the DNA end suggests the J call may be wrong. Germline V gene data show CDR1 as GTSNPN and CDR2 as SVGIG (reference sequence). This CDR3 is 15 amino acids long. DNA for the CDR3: TGTGCAGCGAGAGGCGGCGGGAGGGCCGAGTACGAGCAGTACTTC. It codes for CAARGGGRAEYEQYF.

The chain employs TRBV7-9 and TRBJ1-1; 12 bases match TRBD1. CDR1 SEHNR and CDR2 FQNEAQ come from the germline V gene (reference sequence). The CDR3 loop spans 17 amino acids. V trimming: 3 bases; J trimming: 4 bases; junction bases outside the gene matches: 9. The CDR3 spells CASSFGTGGRGGTEAFF. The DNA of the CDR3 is TGTGCCAGCAGCTTTGGGACAGGGGGCAGGGGTGGCACTGAAGCTTTCTTT.

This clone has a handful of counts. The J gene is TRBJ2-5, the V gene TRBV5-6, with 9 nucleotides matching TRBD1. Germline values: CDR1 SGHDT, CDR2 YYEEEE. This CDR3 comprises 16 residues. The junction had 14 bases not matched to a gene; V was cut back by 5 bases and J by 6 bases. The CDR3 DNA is TGTGCCAGCAGGCCCGGGACAGGGTCGATTTTGAAGACCCAGTACTTC. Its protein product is CASRPGTGSILKTQYF.

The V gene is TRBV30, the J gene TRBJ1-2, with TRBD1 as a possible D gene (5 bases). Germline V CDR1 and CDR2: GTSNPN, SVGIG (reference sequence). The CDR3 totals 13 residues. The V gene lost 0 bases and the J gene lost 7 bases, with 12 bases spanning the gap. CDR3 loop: CAWSVQGASGYTF. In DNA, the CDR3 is TGTGCCTGGAGTGTACAAGGGGCTAGTGGCTACACCTTC.